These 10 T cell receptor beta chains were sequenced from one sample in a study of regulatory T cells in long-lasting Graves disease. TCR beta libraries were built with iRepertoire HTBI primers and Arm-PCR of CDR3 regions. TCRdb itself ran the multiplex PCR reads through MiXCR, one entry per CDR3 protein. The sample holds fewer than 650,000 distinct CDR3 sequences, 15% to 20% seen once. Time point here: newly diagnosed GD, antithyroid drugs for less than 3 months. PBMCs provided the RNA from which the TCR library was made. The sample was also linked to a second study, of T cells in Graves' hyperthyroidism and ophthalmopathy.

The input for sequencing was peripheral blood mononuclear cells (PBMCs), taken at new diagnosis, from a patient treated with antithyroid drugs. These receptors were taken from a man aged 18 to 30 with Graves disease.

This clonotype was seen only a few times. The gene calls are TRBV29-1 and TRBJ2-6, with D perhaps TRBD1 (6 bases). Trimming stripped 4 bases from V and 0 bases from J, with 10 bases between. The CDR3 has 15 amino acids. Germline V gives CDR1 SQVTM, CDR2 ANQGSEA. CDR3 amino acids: CSVGGRGSGANVLTF. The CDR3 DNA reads TGCAGCGTTGGAGGCAGGGGCTCTGGGGCCAACGTCCTGACTTTC.

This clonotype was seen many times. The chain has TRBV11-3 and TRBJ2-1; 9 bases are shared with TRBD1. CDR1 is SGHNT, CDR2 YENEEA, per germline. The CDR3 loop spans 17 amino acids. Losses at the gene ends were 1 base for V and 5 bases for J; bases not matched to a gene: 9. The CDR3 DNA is TGTGCCAGCAGCTTAGCCGGTCCGGGACAGGGAAACAATGAGCAGTTCTTC. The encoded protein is CASSLAGPGQGNNEQFF.

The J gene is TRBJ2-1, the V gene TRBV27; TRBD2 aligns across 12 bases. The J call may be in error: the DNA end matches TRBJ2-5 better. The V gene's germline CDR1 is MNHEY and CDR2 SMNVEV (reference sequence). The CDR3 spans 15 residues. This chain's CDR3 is CASSGWTSGKETQYF. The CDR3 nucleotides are TGTGCCAGCAGTGGGTGGACTAGCGGGAAAGAGACCCAGTACTTC.

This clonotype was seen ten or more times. The CDR3 bases are TGTGCCAGCAGTACCCGGGCAGGCTCCTACAATGAGCAGTTCTTC. It yields the protein CASSTRAGSYNEQFF. V and J are TRBV2 and TRBJ2-1; D gene unclear. V was shortened by 5 bases and J by 0 bases, with 11 bases between the two germline ends. This CDR3 comprises 15 residues. The V gene's germline CDR1 is SNHLY and CDR2 FYNNEI.

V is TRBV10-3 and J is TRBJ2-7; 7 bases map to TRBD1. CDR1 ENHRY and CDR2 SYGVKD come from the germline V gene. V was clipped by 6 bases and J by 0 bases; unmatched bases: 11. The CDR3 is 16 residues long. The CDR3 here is CAISGLTGENSYEQYF. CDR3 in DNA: TGTGCCATCAGCGGACTCACAGGGGAAAACTCCTACGAGCAGTACTTC.

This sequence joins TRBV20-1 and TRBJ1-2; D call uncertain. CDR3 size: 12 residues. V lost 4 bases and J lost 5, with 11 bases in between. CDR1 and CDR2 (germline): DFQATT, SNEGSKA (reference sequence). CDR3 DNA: TGCAGTGCTAAGTTACGGTGGTATGGCTACACCTTC. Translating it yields CSAKLRWYGYTF.

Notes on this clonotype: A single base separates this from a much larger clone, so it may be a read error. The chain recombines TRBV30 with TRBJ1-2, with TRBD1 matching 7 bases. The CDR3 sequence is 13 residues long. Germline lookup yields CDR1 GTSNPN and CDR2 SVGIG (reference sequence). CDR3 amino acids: CAWTRQGVYGCTF. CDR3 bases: TGTGCCTGGACAAGACAGGGAGTCTATGGCTGCACCTTC.

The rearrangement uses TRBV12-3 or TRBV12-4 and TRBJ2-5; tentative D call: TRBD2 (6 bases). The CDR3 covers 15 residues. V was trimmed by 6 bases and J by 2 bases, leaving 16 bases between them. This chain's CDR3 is CASRSGTGRQETQYF. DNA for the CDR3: TGTGCCAGCAGGTCGGGCACCGGGAGACAAGAGACCCAGTACTTC.

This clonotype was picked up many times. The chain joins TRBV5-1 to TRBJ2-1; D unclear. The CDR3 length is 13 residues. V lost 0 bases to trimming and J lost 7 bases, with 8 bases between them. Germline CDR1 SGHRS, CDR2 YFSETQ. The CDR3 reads CASSLASGNEQFF. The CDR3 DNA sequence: TGCGCCAGCAGCTTGGCCTCTGGGAATGAGCAGTTCTTC.

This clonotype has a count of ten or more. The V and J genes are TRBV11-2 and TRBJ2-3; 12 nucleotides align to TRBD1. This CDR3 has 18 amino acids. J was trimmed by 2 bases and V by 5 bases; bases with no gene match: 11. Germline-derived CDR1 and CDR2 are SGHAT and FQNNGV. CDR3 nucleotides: TGTGCCAGCAGCCCTAGGGGACAGGGGGCTGCCCCCACAGATACGCAGTATTTT. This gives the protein CASSPRGQGAAPTDTQYF.